Below, 30 T cell receptor beta chains from the same sample are listed, as sequenced in a study of blood T cell repertoires in COVID-19. Method: immunoSEQ multiplex PCR; TCRdb's copy keeps in-frame clones and lacks some. Counted here are 180,000 or so clones, about 81% occurring once; the ten biggest clones make up about an eighth. Specimen: peripheral blood. The receptor set was obtained from a woman of 80 years or more with COVID-19, enrolled during active disease.

The chain combines TRBV2 with TRBJ2-2, with TRBD1 identical over 8 bases. V gave up 5 bases and J gave up 6 bases; unmatched junction bases: 8. Germline-derived CDR1 and CDR2 are SNHLY and FYNNEI. The CDR3 is 15 residues long. In DNA, the CDR3 is TGTGCCAGCAGTACGAGGACAGGGTTGGCCGGGGAGCTGTTTTTT. Amino acid sequence: CASSTRTGLAGELFF.

The chain links TRBV12-3 or TRBV12-4 to TRBJ2-3; D is unclear. The CDR3 totals 12 residues. Between the trimmed V and J ends, which lost 10 bases and 1 base, there was a span of 9 bases. CDR3 bases: TGTGCCACGAGCCGGGGCACAGATACGCAGTATTTT. Amino acid sequence: CATSRGTDTQYF.

This clone was counted once. This chain joins TRBV4-3 and TRBJ2-3; 10 bases align to TRBD2. V was clipped by 0 bases and J by 2 bases; unmatched bases: 5. The CDR3 spans 17 residues. The germline gives CDR1 LGHNA, CDR2 YSLEER. CDR3 residues: CASSQEALAGATDTQYF. CDR3 in DNA: TGCGCCAGCAGCCAAGAAGCGCTAGCGGGGGCCACAGATACGCAGTATTTT.

The J gene is TRBJ1-1, the V gene TRBV11-2; 8 bases are a match to TRBD1. Germline loops: CDR1 SGHAT, CDR2 FQNNGV. The CDR3 runs to 15 residues. The trim removed 5 bases at V and 4 bases at J, leaving 9 bases unmatched. The CDR3 DNA follows: TGTGCCAGCAGCACACGGACAGGGAGGATCACTGAAGCTTTCTTT. Amino acid sequence: CASSTRTGRITEAFF.

V and J are TRBV25-1 and TRBJ1-1; D gene uncertain. The germline CDR1 and CDR2 sequences are MGHDK and SYGVNS. The ends were cut back, 6 bases at V and 4 bases at J, with 12 bases in the middle. This CDR3 is 13 amino acids long. CDR3 protein: CASRTIMRTEAFF. For the CDR3, the DNA is TGTGCCAGCAGAACCATCATGCGCACTGAAGCTTTCTTT. The whole variable domain, remainder taken from reference TRBV25-1 and TRBJ1-1, is EADIYQTPRYLVIGTGKKITLECSQTMGHDKMYWYQQDPGMELHLIHYSYGVNSTEKGDLSSESTVSRIRTEHFPLTLESARPSHTSQYLCASRTIMRTEAFFGQGTRLTVV.

The sample holds one count of this clone. This chain uses TRBV5-1 with TRBJ1-1, with unresolved D. The length of the CDR3 is 17 residues. V was shortened by 4 bases and J by 3 bases, with 22 bases between the two germline ends. Per the germline V gene, CDR1 is SGHRS and CDR2 is YFSETQ. For the CDR3, the DNA is TGCGCCAGCAGCGCCCAAAAGGGCAGCGGTTACTACACTGAAGCTTTCTTT. This encodes CASSAQKGSGYYTEAFF.

This rearrangement joins TRBV25-1 to TRBJ1-6; TRBD1 matches 9 bases. Trimming removed 5 bases from V and 8 bases from J; junction bases left unmatched: 4. The V gene's germline CDR1 is MGHDK and CDR2 SYGVNS. The CDR3 contains 14 residues. The DNA of the CDR3 is TGTGCCAGCAGTTTACAGGGGGCTGATTCACCCCTCCACTTT. This codes for CASSLQGADSPLHF.

The rearrangement joins TRBV15 to TRBJ1-6; possible D gene TRBD1, 5 bases. The CDR3 contains 14 residues. The germline V and J ends were trimmed by 1 base and 5 bases, with 6 bases remaining between them. Germline CDR1 LNHNV, CDR2 YYDKDF (reference sequence). CDR3 loop: CATSRGQNNSPLHF. CDR3 sequence (DNA): TGTGCCACCAGCAGAGGACAGAATAATTCACCCCTCCACTTT.

This clone was seen a handful of times. The rearrangement uses TRBV6-6 and TRBJ1-2; TRBD1 aligns across 9 bases. The CDR3 extends over 13 amino acids. Germline assignment: CDR1 MNHNY and CDR2 SVGAGI (reference sequence). Trimming took 5 bases from V and 5 from J; bases not matched to a gene: 3. The DNA for the CDR3 is TGTGCCAGCAGTCCTGACAGGGGGTATGGCTACACCTTC. It is translated as CASSPDRGYGYTF.

This sequence joins TRBV7-9 and TRBJ2-7; D may be TRBD2 (5 bases). This CDR3 has 15 residues. V lost 1 base and J lost 0, with 10 bases in between. Germline CDR1 is SEHNR and CDR2 is FQNEAQ (reference sequence). The CDR3 protein is CASSLVRLASYEQYF. The CDR3 DNA reads as TGTGCCAGCAGCTTAGTTCGCCTAGCCTCCTACGAGCAGTACTTC.

The chain combines TRBV18 with TRBJ1-2; the match to TRBD1 covers 8 bases. The CDR3 runs to 15 residues. CDR1 is KGHSH and CDR2 is LQKENI in the germline V gene. The V gene end was trimmed by 3 bases and the J gene end by 3 bases; junction bases not matched to a gene: 6. Here the CDR3 reads CASSPKSTGDYGYTF. In nucleotides, the CDR3 is TGTGCCAGCTCACCGAAATCGACAGGGGACTATGGCTACACCTTC.

The genes are TRBV7-9 and TRBJ2-7; 8 nucleotides match TRBD1. Germline-derived CDR1 and CDR2 are SEHNR and FQNEAQ (reference sequence). V shed 2 bases and J 5 bases; nucleotides not matched to a gene: 8. This CDR3 contains 15 residues. The CDR3 region is CASSLRGQGGHEQYF. In DNA form, the CDR3 reads TGTGCCAGCAGCTTAAGAGGACAGGGTGGGCACGAGCAGTACTTC.

CDR3 nucleotide sequence: TGTGCCATCAGTCTAGCGGGGGAGAGGAGGTACGAGCAGTACTTC. Encoded protein: CAISLAGERRYEQYF. V gene TRBV10-3 combines with J gene TRBJ2-7; 10 bases line up with TRBD2. The CDR3 sequence is 15 residues long. V dropped 5 bases and J dropped 4; count of bases not matched to a gene: 8. Germline V gene lookup returns CDR1 ENHRY and CDR2 SYGVKD.

Here the CDR3 reads CASSLDSFYNEQFF. The CDR3, as DNA: TGTGCCAGCAGCTTGGACTCCTTCTACAATGAGCAGTTCTTC. The V call is TRBV11-2, the J call TRBJ2-1; weak D call: TRBD2 (5 bases). The CDR3 totals 14 residues. Trimming left V 3 bases short and J 3 bases short, with 9 bases between. Germline CDR1 reads SGHAT; CDR2 reads FQNNGV.

The rearrangement uses TRBV14 and TRBJ2-7; TRBD1 might be the D (6 bases). From germline, CDR1 is SGHDN and CDR2 FVKESK. Trimming shortened V by 1 base and J by 3 bases, and 13 bases separated the two germline ends. The CDR3 loop spans 15 amino acids. CDR3 sequence reads: CASSQGYRVYYEQYF. Here the CDR3 DNA reads TGTGCCAGCAGCCAAGGGTACAGGGTGTACTACGAGCAGTACTTC.

The chain is built from TRBV7-2 and TRBJ2-1, with D tentatively TRBD2 (6 bases). The CDR3 is 14 residues long. V was clipped by 7 bases and J by 2 bases, with 12 bases between them. The germline gives CDR1 SGHTA, CDR2 FQGNSA. Written as DNA, the CDR3 is TGTGCCAGCACCCTTAGCGGAGCCTACAATGAGCAGTTCTTC. Translating it yields CASTLSGAYNEQFF.

This chain links TRBV11-2 with TRBJ1-5; 7 nucleotides agree with TRBD1. Germline V gene data show CDR1 as SGHAT and CDR2 as FQNNGV. This CDR3 comprises 19 residues. V shed 5 bases and J 9 bases; nucleotides not matched to a gene: 25. Here the CDR3 reads CASSSTGTATRSIIRPQHF. In DNA form, the CDR3 reads TGTGCCAGCAGCAGCACCGGGACAGCTACCAGATCAATCATACGGCCCCAGCATTTT.

This chain joins TRBV2 and TRBJ1-4, with D perhaps matching TRBD1 (5 bases). Germline V gene lookup returns CDR1 SNHLY and CDR2 FYNNEI. This CDR3 contains 13 residues. Trimming took 9 bases from V and 0 from J, leaving 8 bases between them. The CDR3 region is CASHRTTNEKLFF. The CDR3 DNA sequence: TGTGCCAGTCACAGGACAACTAATGAAAAACTGTTTTTT. Full variable domain (rest looked up from reference TRBV2 and TRBJ1-4): EPEVTQTPSHQVTQMGQEVILRCVPISNHLYFYWYRQILGQKVEFLVSFYNNEISEKSEIFDDQFSVERPDGSNFTLKIRSTKLEDSAMYFCASHRTTNEKLFFGSGTQLSVL.

The chain couples TRBV27 to TRBJ1-2; D is undetermined. Trimming took off 4 bases at V and 4 bases at J, with 13 bases between the two ends. CDR3 size: 14 residues. Germline values: CDR1 MNHEY, CDR2 SMNVEV (reference sequence). CDR3 sequence reads: CASSSLGEGYGYTF. The CDR3 region has the DNA TGTGCCAGCAGTTCCCTAGGCGAGGGCTATGGCTACACCTTC.

This chain links TRBV4-2 with TRBJ1-2; TRBD1 matches at 10 bases. Germline CDR1 reads LGHNA; CDR2 reads YNFKEQ. The J segment lost 5 bases and the V segment lost 4 bases, leaving 13 bases of the junction unmatched. The CDR3 is 17 residues long. The CDR3 region is CASSPRQGATLGYGYTF. DNA of the CDR3: TGTGCCAGCAGCCCTCGACAGGGGGCGACGCTGGGTTATGGCTACACCTTC.

In nucleotides, the CDR3 is TGTGCCAGCAGTTACGGCAGCTCCTACAATGAGCAGTTCTTC. Protein product: CASSYGSSYNEQFF. This chain links TRBV6-6 with TRBJ2-1, with D hard to call. V lost 2 bases and J 0 bases, leaving 5 bases between the germline ends. Germline-derived CDR1 and CDR2 are MNHNY and SVGAGI (reference sequence). The CDR3 sequence is 14 residues long.

This clone has just one count. The chain has TRBV3-1 (or the pseudogene TRBV3-2) and TRBJ1-1; D perhaps matches TRBD1 (6 bases). V gave up 0 bases and J gave up 7 bases, with 12 bases separating them. The CDR3 runs to 14 residues. Germline-derived CDR1 and CDR2 are LGHDT and YNNKEL (reference sequence). Here the CDR3 reads CASSQDGQGIEAFF. CDR3 DNA: TGTGCCAGCAGCCAAGATGGTCAGGGGATTGAAGCTTTCTTT.

This chain links TRBV3-1 (or the pseudogene TRBV3-2) with TRBJ1-2; TRBD1 aligns across 8 bases. Germline CDR1 reads LGHDT; CDR2 reads YNNKEL (reference sequence). The CDR3 length is 14 residues. The ends lost 0 bases at V and 4 bases at J; junction bases unmatched: 1. In nucleotides, the CDR3 is TGTGCCAGCAGCCAAGAAGACAGGGGCTATGGCTACACCTTC. Encoded protein: CASSQEDRGYGYTF.

This clone appeared many times. The CDR3 DNA follows: TGTGCCAGCAGTGAAAGGTTCACAGGGAGAAGCCAGCATTTT. As protein: CASSERFTGRSQHF. V usage is TRBV2 and J usage is TRBJ1-5, with a possible D match to TRBD1 (6 bases). CDR1 is SNHLY, CDR2 FYNNEI, per germline. V lost 2 bases and J 12 bases, leaving 17 bases between the germline ends. CDR3 length: 14 residues. The whole variable domain, filled in from reference TRBV2 and TRBJ1-5, reads EPEVTQTPSHQVTQMGQEVILRCVPISNHLYFYWYRQILGQKVEFLVSFYNNEISEKSEIFDDQFSVERPDGSNFTLKIRSTKLEDSAMYFCASSERFTGRSQHFGDGTRLSIL.

The sample holds one count of this clone. V gene TRBV10-2 combines with J gene TRBJ2-5, with D possibly TRBD2 on 6 matching bases. Germline V CDR1 and CDR2: WSHSY, SAAADI. The CDR3 covers 14 residues. V was shortened by 4 bases and J by 2 bases, with 11 bases between the two germline ends. The CDR3 sequence: CASSAMGTQETQYF. DNA of the CDR3: TGCGCCAGCAGTGCGATGGGGACTCAAGAGACCCAGTACTTC.

The rearrangement links TRBV6-5 to TRBJ1-2, with D perhaps matching TRBD1 (5 bases). This CDR3 is built from 13 residues. CDR1 is MNHEY and CDR2 is SVGAGI in the germline V gene. Trimming removed 6 bases from V and 3 bases from J, with 11 bases in between. DNA of the CDR3: TGTGCCAGCAGGATGGGGGGGGACTATGGCTACACCTTC. Translated, it gives CASRMGGDYGYTF.

The genes are TRBV9 and TRBJ1-6, with D possibly being TRBD1 (5 bases). V lost 2 bases to trimming and J lost 4 bases, with 10 bases between them. CDR3 length: 15 amino acids. Germline V gives CDR1 SGDLS, CDR2 YYNGEE. Here the CDR3 DNA reads TGTGCCAGCAGCGTCGACAGCAAATATAATTCACCCCTCCACTTT. It codes for CASSVDSKYNSPLHF.

This clone showed up just a few times. The CDR3 reads CASSLRNSRYNEQFF. CDR3 DNA sequence: TGTGCCAGCAGTTTGAGGAACTCTAGATACAATGAGCAGTTCTTC. This chain links TRBV27 with TRBJ2-1; D remains unclear. Germline V CDR1 and CDR2: MNHEY, SMNVEV (reference sequence). V dropped 3 bases and J dropped 4 bases, with 13 bases sitting between them. The CDR3 totals 15 residues.

V is TRBV24-1 and J is TRBJ2-5, with D unresolved. The length of the CDR3 is 15 residues. Trimming cost V 4 bases and J 4 bases, with 15 bases left between them. Germline assignment: CDR1 KGHDR and CDR2 SFDVKD. CDR3 sequence reads: CATSDTRGPLETQYF. CDR3 nucleotide sequence: TGTGCCACCAGTGACACCCGAGGCCCCCTAGAGACCCAGTACTTC.

The chain links TRBV7-3 to TRBJ1-2, with D tentatively TRBD1 (5 bases). The CDR3 runs to 17 residues. V shed 1 base and J shed 0 bases, with 15 bases lying between them. In germline, CDR1 is SGHTA, CDR2 FQGTGA. CDR3 nucleotides: TGTGCCAGCAGCTTAAAGGGAGGGGACGGATCTAACTATGGCTACACCTTC. Translation gives CASSLKGGDGSNYGYTF.